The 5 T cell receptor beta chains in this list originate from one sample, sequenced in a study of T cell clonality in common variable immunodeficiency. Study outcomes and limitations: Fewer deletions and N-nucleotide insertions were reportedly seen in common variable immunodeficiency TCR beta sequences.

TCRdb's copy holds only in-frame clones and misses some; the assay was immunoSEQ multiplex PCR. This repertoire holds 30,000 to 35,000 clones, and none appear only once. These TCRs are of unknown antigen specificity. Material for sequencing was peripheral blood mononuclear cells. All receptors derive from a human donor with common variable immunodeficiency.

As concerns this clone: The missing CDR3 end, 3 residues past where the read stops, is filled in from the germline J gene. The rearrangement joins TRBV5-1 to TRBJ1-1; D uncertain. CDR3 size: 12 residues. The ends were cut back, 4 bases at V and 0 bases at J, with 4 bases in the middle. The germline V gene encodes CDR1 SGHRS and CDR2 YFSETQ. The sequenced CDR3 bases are TGCGCCAGCAGCCATCTGAACACTGAA. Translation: CASSHLNTE. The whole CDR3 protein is CASSHLNTEAFF.

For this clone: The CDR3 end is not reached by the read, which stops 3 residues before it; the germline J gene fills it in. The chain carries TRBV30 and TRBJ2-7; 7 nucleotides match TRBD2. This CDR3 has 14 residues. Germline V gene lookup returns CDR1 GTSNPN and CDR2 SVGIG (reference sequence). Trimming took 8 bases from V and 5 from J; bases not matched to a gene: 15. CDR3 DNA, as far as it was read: TGTGCCAGTAGTATCCGGCGGGAGTATAACGAG. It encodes CASSIRREYNE. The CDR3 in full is CASSIRREYNEQYF.

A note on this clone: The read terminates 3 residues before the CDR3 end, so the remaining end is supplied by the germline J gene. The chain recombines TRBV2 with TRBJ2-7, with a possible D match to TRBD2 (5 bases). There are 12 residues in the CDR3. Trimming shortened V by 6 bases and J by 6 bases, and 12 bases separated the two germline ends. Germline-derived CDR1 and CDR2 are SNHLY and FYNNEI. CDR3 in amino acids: CASSLDRGEQYF. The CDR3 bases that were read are TGTGCCAGCAGCTTAGACCGGGGCGAG.

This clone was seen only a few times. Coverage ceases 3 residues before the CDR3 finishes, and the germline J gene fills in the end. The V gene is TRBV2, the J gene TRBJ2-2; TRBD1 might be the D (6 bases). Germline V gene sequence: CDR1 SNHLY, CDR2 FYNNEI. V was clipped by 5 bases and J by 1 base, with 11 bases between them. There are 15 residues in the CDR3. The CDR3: CASSPQGMNTGELFF. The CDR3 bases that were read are TGTGCCAGCAGTCCCCAGGGGATGAACACCGGGGAG. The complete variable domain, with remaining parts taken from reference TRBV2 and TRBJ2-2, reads EPEVTQTPSHQVTQMGQEVILRCVPISNHLYFYWYRQILGQKVEFLVSFYNNEISEKSEIFDDQFSVERPDGSNFTLKIRSTKLEDSAMYFCASSPQGMNTGELFFGEGSRLTVL.

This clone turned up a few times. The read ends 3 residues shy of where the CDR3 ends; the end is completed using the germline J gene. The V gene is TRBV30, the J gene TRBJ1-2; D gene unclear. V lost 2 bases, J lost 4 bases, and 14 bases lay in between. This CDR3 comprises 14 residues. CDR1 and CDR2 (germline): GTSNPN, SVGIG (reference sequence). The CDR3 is CAWSPETKGYGYTF. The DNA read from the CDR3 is TGTGCCTGGAGTCCGGAGACTAAAGGCTATGGC.